A selection of T cell receptor beta chains follows, all from one sample in a study of shared clonotypes between healthy human individuals. Produced via immunoSEQ multiplex PCR; TCRdb's table is partial and in-frame only. This repertoire shows under 2.5 million clones, 85% to 95% found once; its top ten account for approximately 0.4%. The source material was naive CD4+ T cells from PBMCs. These receptors were obtained from a man between 18 and 35 years old in good health. Some clones in this sample may be carry-over from other donors' samples. CDR3s include the opening cysteine and the closing phenylalanine or tryptophan. Fields, in order: CDR3 protein, CDR3 DNA, clone size, V gene, D gene, J gene. D genes are given only for firm matches. The size of a clone is reported for some rows only, either as once, few or many, or as a class for expanded clones.

CDR3 protein: CASSPSFLGYNEQFF; CDR3 DNA: TGTGCCAGCTCACCCAGCTTTTTGGGCTACAATGAGCAGTTCTTC; clone size: NA; V gene: TRBV18; D gene: NA; J gene: TRBJ2-1
CDR3 protein: CASSAPGPPGFF; CDR3 DNA: TGTGCCAGCAGCGCTCCGGGTCCCCCTGGGTTCTTC; clone size: NA; V gene: TRBV7-9; D gene: NA; J gene: TRBJ2-1
CDR3 protein: CASSQTGGGNQPQHF; CDR3 DNA: TGCGCCAGCAGCCAGACAGGGGGGGGCAATCAGCCCCAGCATTTT; clone size: NA; V gene: TRBV4-1; D gene: TRBD1; J gene: TRBJ1-5
CDR3 protein: CASSNGRGEQYF; CDR3 DNA: TGTGCCAGCAGCAACGGCCGGGGCGAGCAGTACTTC; clone size: NA; V gene: TRBV7-3; D gene: NA; J gene: TRBJ2-7
CDR3 protein: CASSRTGLNQPQHF; CDR3 DNA: TGTGCCAGCAGCAGAACAGGGCTCAATCAGCCCCAGCATTTT; clone size: NA; V gene: TRBV9; D gene: NA; J gene: TRBJ1-5
CDR3 protein: CASLPTLAVNTGELFF; CDR3 DNA: TGTGCCAGCCTCCCTACCCTAGCGGTGAACACCGGGGAGCTGTTTTTT; clone size: NA; V gene: TRBV2; D gene: TRBD2; J gene: TRBJ2-2
CDR3 protein: CASSLGDRDYGYTF; CDR3 DNA: TGCGCCAGCAGCTTGGGTGACAGGGACTATGGCTACACCTTC; clone size: once; V gene: TRBV5-1; D gene: TRBD1; J gene: TRBJ1-2
CDR3 protein: CASSFRRSYGYTF; CDR3 DNA: TGTGCCAGCAGTTTTAGGAGATCCTATGGCTACACCTTC; clone size: NA; V gene: TRBV27; D gene: NA; J gene: TRBJ1-2
CDR3 protein: CASSPLGLTETQYF; CDR3 DNA: TGCGCCAGCAGCCCTTTAGGACTGACGGAGACCCAGTACTTC; clone size: NA; V gene: TRBV5-1; D gene: NA; J gene: TRBJ2-5
CDR3 protein: CASSPALRGENTIYF; CDR3 DNA: TGTGCCAGCAGCCCCGCTTTGAGGGGCGAAAACACCATATATTTT; clone size: once; V gene: TRBV9; D gene: NA; J gene: TRBJ1-3
CDR3 protein: CSVDRGGTDTQYF; CDR3 DNA: TGCAGCGTTGACAGGGGGGGCACAGATACGCAGTATTTT; clone size: once; V gene: TRBV29-1; D gene: NA; J gene: TRBJ2-3
CDR3 protein: CASSPRQGENTEAFF; CDR3 DNA: TGTGCCAGTAGTCCACGACAGGGTGAGAACACTGAAGCTTTCTTT; clone size: NA; V gene: TRBV19; D gene: TRBD1; J gene: TRBJ1-1
CDR3 protein: CASSWTGTEAFF; CDR3 DNA: TGTGCCAGTTCCTGGACAGGAACTGAAGCTTTCTTT; clone size: NA; V gene: TRBV19; D gene: TRBD1; J gene: TRBJ1-1
CDR3 protein: CSVVGVDETQYF; CDR3 DNA: TGCAGCGTTGTCGGGGTAGACGAGACCCAGTACTTC; clone size: NA; V gene: TRBV29-1; D gene: NA; J gene: TRBJ2-5
CDR3 protein: CASSFRSMNTEAFF; CDR3 DNA: TGTGCCAGCAGTTTCAGGAGCATGAACACTGAAGCTTTCTTT; clone size: NA; V gene: TRBV28; D gene: NA; J gene: TRBJ1-1
CDR3 protein: CASSLSRGQGGGYTF; CDR3 DNA: TGTGCCAGCAGCCTGAGTAGGGGACAGGGTGGAGGCTACACCTTC; clone size: NA; V gene: TRBV13; D gene: TRBD1; J gene: TRBJ1-2
CDR3 protein: CASSIQTGWGETQYF; CDR3 DNA: TGTGCCAGCAGTATCCAGACAGGGTGGGGGGAGACCCAGTACTTC; clone size: once; V gene: TRBV27; D gene: TRBD1; J gene: TRBJ2-5
CDR3 protein: CSVDRRGTDTQYF; CDR3 DNA: TGCAGCGTTGACCGTCGGGGCACAGATACGCAGTATTTT; clone size: NA; V gene: TRBV29-1; D gene: NA; J gene: TRBJ2-3
CDR3 protein: CASSLMGQGTTGELFF; CDR3 DNA: TGTGCCAGCTCACTCATGGGACAGGGGACCACCGGGGAGCTGTTTTTT; clone size: NA; V gene: TRBV18; D gene: TRBD1; J gene: TRBJ2-2
CDR3 protein: CASSGSSYNEQFF; CDR3 DNA: TGTGCCAGCAGCGGGAGTTCCTACAATGAGCAGTTCTTC; clone size: NA; V gene: TRBV7-9; D gene: NA; J gene: TRBJ2-1
CDR3 protein: CASSPLMREHYEQYF; CDR3 DNA: TGTGCCAGCAGTCCTCTTATGCGGGAGCACTACGAGCAGTACTTC; clone size: NA; V gene: TRBV27; D gene: TRBD2; J gene: TRBJ2-7
CDR3 protein: CASSVLGDFGYTF; CDR3 DNA: TGTGCCAGCAGTGTTCTAGGGGATTTCGGCTACACCTTC; clone size: once; V gene: TRBV28; D gene: NA; J gene: TRBJ1-2
CDR3 protein: CASSSGGTSSYEQYF; CDR3 DNA: TGTGCCAGCAGCTCTGGCGGGACTAGCTCCTACGAGCAGTACTTC; clone size: NA; V gene: TRBV9; D gene: TRBD2; J gene: TRBJ2-7
CDR3 protein: CASSADSWGETQYF; CDR3 DNA: TGCGCCAGCAGCGCGGACAGCTGGGGGGAGACCCAGTACTTC; clone size: NA; V gene: TRBV5-1; D gene: NA; J gene: TRBJ2-5
CDR3 protein: CASSSGTAREKLFF; CDR3 DNA: TGCGCCAGCAGCTCCGGGACCGCTAGAGAAAAACTGTTTTTT; clone size: NA; V gene: TRBV5-1; D gene: NA; J gene: TRBJ1-4
CDR3 protein: CASIATGGNEKLFF; CDR3 DNA: TGTGCCAGCATCGCGACAGGGGGCAATGAAAAACTGTTTTTT; clone size: NA; V gene: TRBV25-1; D gene: TRBD1; J gene: TRBJ1-4
CDR3 protein: CASSQEGNNQETQYF; CDR3 DNA: TGCGCCAGCAGCCAAGAGGGAAACAATCAAGAGACCCAGTACTTC; clone size: NA; V gene: TRBV4-1; D gene: NA; J gene: TRBJ2-5
CDR3 protein: CASSLELAGGPGNEQFF; CDR3 DNA: TGCGCCAGCAGCTTGGAACTAGCGGGAGGGCCGGGCAATGAGCAGTTCTTC; clone size: NA; V gene: TRBV5-1; D gene: TRBD2; J gene: TRBJ2-1
CDR3 protein: CASRTGVDYGYTF; CDR3 DNA: TGTGCCAGCAGGACAGGGGTTGACTATGGCTACACCTTC; clone size: NA; V gene: TRBV6-1; D gene: TRBD1; J gene: TRBJ1-2
CDR3 protein: CATSRDIPSGVNTDTQYF; CDR3 DNA: TGTGCCACCAGCAGAGATATTCCTAGCGGGGTCAACACAGATACGCAGTATTTT; clone size: NA; V gene: TRBV15; D gene: TRBD2; J gene: TRBJ2-3
CDR3 protein: CASSLVGSKAQYF; CDR3 DNA: TGTGCCAGCAGCTTAGTCGGGAGCAAGGCGCAGTATTTT; clone size: NA; V gene: TRBV7-8; D gene: NA; J gene: TRBJ2-3
CDR3 protein: CASRSAGGPKNIQYF; CDR3 DNA: TGTGCCAGCAGGTCAGCGGGAGGGCCGAAAAACATTCAGTACTTC; clone size: NA; V gene: TRBV6-5; D gene: TRBD2; J gene: TRBJ2-4
CDR3 protein: CASSAGLAFNEQFF; CDR3 DNA: TGCGCCAGCAGCGCGGGACTAGCGTTCAATGAGCAGTTCTTC; clone size: NA; V gene: TRBV5-1; D gene: TRBD2; J gene: TRBJ2-1
CDR3 protein: CASSEEGWQINQPQHF; CDR3 DNA: TGTGCCAGCAGTGAAGAGGGTTGGCAAATTAATCAGCCCCAGCATTTT; clone size: NA; V gene: TRBV6-1; D gene: NA; J gene: TRBJ1-5
CDR3 protein: CATIRDREYTEAFF; CDR3 DNA: TGTGCCACCATACGAGACAGAGAATACACTGAAGCTTTCTTT; clone size: NA; V gene: TRBV15; D gene: NA; J gene: TRBJ1-1
CDR3 protein: CASSSGPIYEQYF; CDR3 DNA: TGTGCCAGCTCCTCGGGACCGATCTACGAGCAGTACTTC; clone size: NA; V gene: TRBV18; D gene: NA; J gene: TRBJ2-7
CDR3 protein: CASSTNLRGGWAAYEQYF; CDR3 DNA: TGTGCCAGCAGCACGAACCTCAGAGGGGGCTGGGCCGCCTACGAGCAGTACTTC; clone size: NA; V gene: TRBV5-6; D gene: TRBD1; J gene: TRBJ2-7
CDR3 protein: CASSDRGPQETQYF; CDR3 DNA: TGTGCCAGCAGCGACAGGGGACCTCAAGAGACCCAGTACTTC; clone size: NA; V gene: TRBV28; D gene: TRBD1; J gene: TRBJ2-5
CDR3 protein: CASSLEPGVYQPQHF; CDR3 DNA: TGCGCCAGCAGCTTGGAGCCGGGGGTTTATCAGCCCCAGCATTTT; clone size: NA; V gene: TRBV5-1; D gene: NA; J gene: TRBJ1-5
CDR3 protein: CASGTGTSSNEQFF; CDR3 DNA: TGTGCCAGCGGCACCGGGACTAGCAGCAATGAGCAGTTCTTC; clone size: NA; V gene: TRBV27; D gene: TRBD2; J gene: TRBJ2-1
CDR3 protein: CASSLAGTSYEQYF; CDR3 DNA: TGTGCCAGCAGCCTAGCGGGTACCTCCTACGAGCAGTACTTC; clone size: NA; V gene: TRBV6-1; D gene: TRBD2; J gene: TRBJ2-7
CDR3 protein: CASSLGFGGNNEQFF; CDR3 DNA: TGCGCCAGCAGCTTGGGATTCGGGGGGAACAATGAGCAGTTCTTC; clone size: NA; V gene: TRBV5-1; D gene: TRBD2; J gene: TRBJ2-1
CDR3 protein: CASSGNPIGYEQYF; CDR3 DNA: TGTGCCAGCAGTGGAAACCCTATAGGCTACGAGCAGTACTTC; clone size: NA; V gene: TRBV6-1; D gene: NA; J gene: TRBJ2-7
CDR3 protein: CASSFRGTGITYVNQPQHF; CDR3 DNA: TGTGCCAGCAGCTTCCGAGGGACAGGAATAACTTACGTCAATCAGCCCCAGCATTTT; clone size: NA; V gene: TRBV5-6; D gene: TRBD1; J gene: TRBJ1-5
CDR3 protein: CASSKGGTGELFF; CDR3 DNA: TGTGCCAGCAGTAAGGGGGGAACCGGGGAGCTGTTTTTT; clone size: NA; V gene: TRBV6-5; D gene: NA; J gene: TRBJ2-2
CDR3 protein: CASSLLGGLTQYF; CDR3 DNA: TGCGCCAGCAGCCTCTTGGGTGGCTTGACCCAGTACTTC; clone size: NA; V gene: TRBV4-1; D gene: NA; J gene: TRBJ2-5
CDR3 protein: CASSVMLQSPLHF; CDR3 DNA: TGTGCCAGCAGCGTGATGCTACAGTCACCCCTCCACTTT; clone size: NA; V gene: TRBV11-2; D gene: NA; J gene: TRBJ1-6
CDR3 protein: CASRNPPQRSGSYKQYF; CDR3 DNA: TGTGCCAGCCGTAACCCGCCGCAGCGCTCGGGCTCCTACAAGCAGTACTTC; clone size: NA; V gene: TRBV7-9; D gene: NA; J gene: TRBJ2-7
CDR3 protein: CASSPQRASYYEQYF; CDR3 DNA: TGTGCCAGCAGCCCTCAGCGGGCGAGTTACTACGAGCAGTACTTC; clone size: NA; V gene: TRBV9; D gene: NA; J gene: TRBJ2-7
CDR3 protein: CAWRTSGSSYNEQFF; CDR3 DNA: TGTGCCTGGAGGACTAGCGGGAGTTCATACAATGAGCAGTTCTTC; clone size: NA; V gene: TRBV30; D gene: TRBD2; J gene: TRBJ2-1
CDR3 protein: CASSGGLAGDEQYF; CDR3 DNA: TGTGCCAGCAGTGGAGGACTAGCGGGAGACGAGCAGTACTTC; clone size: NA; V gene: TRBV25-1; D gene: TRBD2; J gene: TRBJ2-7
CDR3 protein: CASSFVDTFFYEQYF; CDR3 DNA: TGCGCCAGCAGTTTTGTGGACACCTTCTTCTACGAGCAGTACTTC; clone size: NA; V gene: TRBV5-1; D gene: NA; J gene: TRBJ2-7
CDR3 protein: CASSLGSSQETQYF; CDR3 DNA: TGTGCCAGCAGCTTGGGCTCCTCCCAAGAGACCCAGTACTTC; clone size: NA; V gene: TRBV5-4; D gene: NA; J gene: TRBJ2-5
CDR3 protein: CASSDATNEKLFF; CDR3 DNA: TGTGCCAGCAGTGATGCAACTAATGAAAAACTGTTTTTT; clone size: NA; V gene: TRBV2; D gene: NA; J gene: TRBJ1-4
CDR3 protein: CASRGGMNTEAFF; CDR3 DNA: TGTGCCAGCAGGGGGGGTATGAACACTGAAGCTTTCTTT; clone size: NA; V gene: TRBV2; D gene: NA; J gene: TRBJ1-1
CDR3 protein: CASSLTPFGANYGYTF; CDR3 DNA: TGTGCCAGCAGCTTGACGCCTTTCGGGGCTAACTATGGCTACACCTTC; clone size: NA; V gene: TRBV5-6; D gene: NA; J gene: TRBJ1-2
CDR3 protein: CASSESDNQPQHF; CDR3 DNA: TGTGCCAGCAGTGAAAGCGACAATCAGCCCCAGCATTTT; clone size: NA; V gene: TRBV6-1; D gene: NA; J gene: TRBJ1-5
CDR3 protein: CASSQDPPAVMLF; CDR3 DNA: TGTGCCAGCAGCCAAGATCCGCCGGCAGTAATGCTTTTT; clone size: NA; V gene: TRBV14; D gene: NA; J gene: TRBJ2-2
CDR3 protein: CASNIRGGHYGYTF; CDR3 DNA: TGTGCCAGCAACATCCGGGGCGGACACTATGGCTACACCTTC; clone size: NA; V gene: TRBV5-6; D gene: NA; J gene: TRBJ1-2
CDR3 protein: CASSPNVGGGNQPQHF; CDR3 DNA: TGCGCCAGCAGCCCCAACGTAGGGGGCGGCAATCAGCCCCAGCATTTT; clone size: NA; V gene: TRBV5-1; D gene: TRBD1; J gene: TRBJ1-5